This TCR beta chain was observed in a study of blood T cell repertoires in COVID-19. Turning to the study itself: Acute-phase and convalescent COVID-19 samples originated in the United States, Italy and Spain. Nucleic acid was either cDNA or gDNA, and it came from T cells, B-cell-depleted T cells, or PBMCs.

Under the authors' procedure: Amplification with reference gene primers provided the estimates of nucleated cell counts. Repertoires were generated with immunoSEQ multiplex PCR, while TCRdb's copy carries only in-frame clones and drops some. Clone size and V and J calls were adopted from that table, with D and trimming inferred from the DNA. The sample yields around 220,000 clones, roughly 76% seen once. Source material: peripheral blood. This TCR was recovered from a human donor in a cohort sampled during active COVID-19.

The CDR3 DNA is TGTGCCAGCAGCCAACCGACTAGCGGGATTTTCGATGAGCAGTTCTTC. It codes for CASSQPTSGIFDEQFF. This chain joins TRBV7-3 and TRBJ2-1; 11 bases align to TRBD2. The CDR3 is made up of 16 amino acids. Germline V gene lookup returns CDR1 SGHTA and CDR2 FQGTGA. The V gene end was trimmed by 5 bases and the J gene end by 8 bases; junction bases not matched to a gene: 11.